Listed below are T cell receptor beta chains from one sample, sequenced in a study of T cell responses to AZD1222 COVID-19 vaccine. TCRdb's copy holds only in-frame clones and misses some; the assay was immunoSEQ multiplex PCR. Here the sample spans under 50,000 clones, 88% being singletons. Sequenced here: peripheral blood, sampled 28 days after the second dose of the MenACWY control vaccine. These receptors came from an adult who received the MenACWY meningococcal vaccine as a control. The CDR3 runs from the conserved cysteine through the conserved F or W. A D gene is named only where the DNA matches it firmly. Expanded clones get a size class; other rows say once, few or many, or leave the size out.

TRBV12-3/TRBV12-4	.	.	TRBJ1-2	CASRLHGYTF	TGTGCCAGCAGGTTGCATGGCTACACCTTC
TRBV19	.	.	TRBJ1-1	CASSIQSTGDTEAFF	TGTGCCAGTAGTATCCAGAGCACCGGGGACACTGAAGCTTTCTTT
TRBV5-1	.	.	TRBJ2-1	CAIQRTARYNEQFF	TGCGCCATCCAGAGAACAGCACGTTACAATGAGCAGTTCTTC
TRBV2	.	.	TRBJ2-1	CASSKLTTQSSYNEQFF	TGTGCCAGCAGTAAACTAACGACGCAAAGCTCCTACAATGAGCAGTTCTTC
TRBV7-6	.	.	TRBJ1-4	CASSLGTGFSATNEKLFF	TGTGCCAGCAGCTTAGGAACAGGCTTCAGCGCAACTAATGAAAAACTGTTTTTT
TRBV27	.	.	TRBJ1-5	CASKSTGISQPQHF	TGTGCCAGCAAATCGACGGGGATTTCTCAGCCCCAGCATTTT
TRBV4-1	.	TRBD2	TRBJ2-1	CASSQPTSGRSNEQFF	TGCGCCAGCAGCCAACCTACTAGCGGAAGGTCCAATGAGCAGTTCTTC
TRBV27	.	.	TRBJ2-3	CASGKGGYPDTQYF	TGTGCCAGCGGGAAGGGGGGGTATCCAGATACGCAGTATTTT
TRBV3-1/TRBV3-2	.	.	TRBJ2-3	CASSQGLRGRDTQYF	TGTGCCAGCAGCCAAGGACTCCGAGGAAGAGATACGCAGTATTTT
TRBV5-1	.	.	TRBJ2-7	CASSLTPGTPEQYF	TGCGCCAGCAGCCTAACCCCTGGGACACCCGAGCAGTACTTC
TRBV7-6	.	TRBD2	TRBJ2-2	CASSLLAGVGELFF	TGTGCCAGCAGCCTTCTAGCGGGTGTCGGGGAGCTGTTTTTT
TRBV24-1	.	TRBD2	TRBJ2-7	CATSTSGSHQWSYEQYF	TGTGCCACCAGTACTAGCGGGAGCCATCAATGGTCCTACGAGCAGTACTTC
TRBV18	.	.	TRBJ2-2	CASSLTMDYRVTGELFF	TGTGCCAGCTCACTCACCATGGACTACCGCGTCACCGGGGAGCTGTTTTTT
TRBV6-1	.	.	TRBJ1-5	CASSDILHRFNQPQHF	TGTGCCAGCAGTGACATACTTCACAGATTCAATCAGCCCCAGCATTTT
TRBV11-2	.	TRBD2	TRBJ2-2	CASSRLAERKFGELFF	TGTGCCAGCAGCCGACTAGCGGAGAGGAAGTTCGGGGAGCTGTTTTTT
TRBV2	.	.	TRBJ2-2	CASSEFNGELFF	TGTGCCAGCAGTGAATTTAACGGGGAGCTGTTTTTT
TRBV6-5	.	.	TRBJ2-4	CASGRGGSTKNIQYF	TGTGCCAGCGGGCGAGGGGGGTCGACCAAAAACATTCAGTACTTC
TRBV11-2	.	TRBD2	TRBJ2-1	CASSSPETSGRYNEQFF	TGTGCCAGCAGCTCGCCCGAAACTAGCGGGAGGTACAATGAGCAGTTCTTC
TRBV11-1	.	TRBD2	TRBJ2-1	CASSPSGRIREKQFF	TGTGCCAGCAGCCCTAGCGGGAGGATTAGAGAGAAGCAGTTCTTC
TRBV7-9	once	TRBD1	TRBJ2-7	CASSPTGGRGTYEQYF	TGTGCCAGCAGCCCTACAGGGGGCAGGGGAACCTACGAGCAGTACTTC
TRBV28	few	.	TRBJ1-4	CASGTGALNEKLFF	TGTGCCAGCGGGACCGGGGCCCTTAATGAAAAACTGTTTTTT
TRBV4-1	.	TRBD1	TRBJ1-3	CASSLTGGNTIYF	TGCGCCAGCAGCCTGACAGGGGGAAACACCATATATTTT
TRBV28	.	TRBD1	TRBJ1-2	CASRTGRIGYGYTF	TGTGCCAGCAGGACAGGGAGAATAGGCTATGGCTACACCTTC